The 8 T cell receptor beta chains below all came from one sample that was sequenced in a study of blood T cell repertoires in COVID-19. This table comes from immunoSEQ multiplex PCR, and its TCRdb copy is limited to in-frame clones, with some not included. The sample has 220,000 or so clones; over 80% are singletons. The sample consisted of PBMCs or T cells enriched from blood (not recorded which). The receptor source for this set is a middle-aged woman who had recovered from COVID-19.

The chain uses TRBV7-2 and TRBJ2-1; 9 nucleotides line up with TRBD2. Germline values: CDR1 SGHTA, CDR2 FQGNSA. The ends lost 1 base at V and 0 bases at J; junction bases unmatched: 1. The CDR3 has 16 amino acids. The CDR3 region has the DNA TGTGCCAGCAGCTTAGATAGCGGGAGCTCCTACAATGAGCAGTTCTTC. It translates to CASSLDSGSSYNEQFF.

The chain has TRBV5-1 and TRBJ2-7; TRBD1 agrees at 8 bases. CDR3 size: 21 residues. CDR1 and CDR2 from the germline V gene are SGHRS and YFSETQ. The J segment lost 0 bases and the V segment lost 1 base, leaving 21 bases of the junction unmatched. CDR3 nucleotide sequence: TGCGCCAGCAGCTTGTGGTTCTTGGGACAGGCGGACTGGCTGTTCTCCTACGAGCAGTACTTC. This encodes CASSLWFLGQADWLFSYEQYF.

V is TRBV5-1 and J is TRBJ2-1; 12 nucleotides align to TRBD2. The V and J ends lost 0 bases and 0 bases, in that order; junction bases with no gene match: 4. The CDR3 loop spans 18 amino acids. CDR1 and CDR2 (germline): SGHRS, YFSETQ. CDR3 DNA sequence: TGCGCCAGCAGCTTGGACCTAGCGGGAGGGAGCTCCTACAATGAGCAGTTCTTC. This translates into CASSLDLAGGSSYNEQFF. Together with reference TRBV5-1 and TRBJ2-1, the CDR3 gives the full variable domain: KAGVTQTPRYLIKTRGQQVTLSCSPISGHRSVSWYQQTPGQGLQFLFEYFSETQRNKGNFPGRFSGRQFSNSRSEMNVSTLELGDSALYLCASSLDLAGGSSYNEQFFGPGTRLTVL.

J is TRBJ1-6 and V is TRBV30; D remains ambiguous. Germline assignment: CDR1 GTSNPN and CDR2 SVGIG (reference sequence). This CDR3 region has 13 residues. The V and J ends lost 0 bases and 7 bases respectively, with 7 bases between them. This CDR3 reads CAWSVMRNSPLHF. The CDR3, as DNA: TGTGCCTGGAGTGTAATGAGAAATTCACCCCTCCACTTT.

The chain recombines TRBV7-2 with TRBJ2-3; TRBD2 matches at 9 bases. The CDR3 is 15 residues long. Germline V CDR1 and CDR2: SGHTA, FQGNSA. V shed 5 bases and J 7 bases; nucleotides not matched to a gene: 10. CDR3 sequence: CASSISGSGGNTQYF. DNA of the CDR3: TGTGCCAGCAGCATTAGCGGGAGTGGCGGGAATACGCAGTATTTT.

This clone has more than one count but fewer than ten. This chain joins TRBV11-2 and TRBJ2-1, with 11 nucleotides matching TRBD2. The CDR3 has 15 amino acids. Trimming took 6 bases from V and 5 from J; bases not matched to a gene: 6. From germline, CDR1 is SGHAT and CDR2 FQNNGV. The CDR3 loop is CASSPRLAGNNEQFF. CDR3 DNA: TGTGCCAGCAGTCCGCGACTAGCGGGAAACAATGAGCAGTTCTTC.

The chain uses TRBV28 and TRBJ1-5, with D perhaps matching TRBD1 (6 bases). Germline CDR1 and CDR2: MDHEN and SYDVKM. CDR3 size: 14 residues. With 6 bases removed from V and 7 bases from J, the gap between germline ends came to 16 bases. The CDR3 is CASSKRQERQPQHF. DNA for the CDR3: TGTGCCAGCAGCAAGAGACAGGAGAGACAGCCCCAGCATTTT.

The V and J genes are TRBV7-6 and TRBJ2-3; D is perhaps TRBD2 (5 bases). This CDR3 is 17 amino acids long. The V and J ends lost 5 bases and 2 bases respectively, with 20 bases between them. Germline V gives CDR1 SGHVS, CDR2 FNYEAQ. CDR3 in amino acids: CASSPPPAVGYTDTQYF. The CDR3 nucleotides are TGTGCCAGCAGCCCTCCCCCAGCGGTGGGATACACAGATACGCAGTATTTT.